Listed here are 29 T cell receptor beta chains from one sample, sequenced in a study of blood T cell repertoires in COVID-19. Sequencing was performed with immunoSEQ multiplex PCR; in TCRdb, only in-frame clones are kept and a portion is missing. The data contain 90,000 or so clones, around nine tenths of them singletons. Material for sequencing was peripheral blood. The receptors derive from a woman aged 70 to 79 with acute or convalescent COVID-19.

This clone was seen once. The chain recombines TRBV18 with TRBJ1-2, with TRBD1 identical over 10 bases. Trimming removed 4 bases from V and 5 bases from J; junction bases left unmatched: 7. CDR3 length: 15 amino acids. Germline loops: CDR1 KGHSH, CDR2 LQKENI. The CDR3 sequence is CASSHTGTGEYGYTF. For the CDR3, the DNA is TGTGCCAGCTCACACACCGGGACAGGGGAATATGGCTACACCTTC. Complete variable domain (other parts from reference TRBV18 and TRBJ1-2): NAGVMQNPRHLVRRRGQEARLRCSPMKGHSHVYWYRQLPEEGLKFMVYLQKENIIDESGMPKERFSAEFPKEGPSILRIQQVVRGDSAAYFCASSHTGTGEYGYTFGSGTRLTVV.

This chain links TRBV5-1 with TRBJ1-4; the match to TRBD1 covers 10 bases. In germline, CDR1 is SGHRS, CDR2 YFSETQ. The ends lost 4 bases at V and 8 bases at J; junction bases unmatched: 8. The CDR3 totals 15 residues. The CDR3 is CASSPTTGGGEKLFF. The CDR3 region has the DNA TGCGCCAGCAGCCCGACGACAGGGGGCGGCGAAAAACTGTTTTTT. Variable domain in full (rest from reference TRBV5-1 and TRBJ1-4): KAGVTQTPRYLIKTRGQQVTLSCSPISGHRSVSWYQQTPGQGLQFLFEYFSETQRNKGNFPGRFSGRQFSNSRSEMNVSTLELGDSALYLCASSPTTGGGEKLFFGSGTQLSVL.

This sequence joins TRBV12-3 or TRBV12-4 and TRBJ1-1, with TRBD1 identical over 7 bases. Trimming removed 10 bases from V and 1 base from J; junction bases left unmatched: 3. This CDR3 has 12 residues. The CDR3 coding sequence is TGTGCCACCGACAGGGAGAACACTGAAGCTTTCTTT. As protein: CATDRENTEAFF.

Turning to this clone: The junction shows a germline mismatch at one end, possibly a read error. The chain couples TRBV5-1 to TRBJ2-3, with TRBD2 matching over 8 bases. The CDR3 extends over 15 amino acids. The germline CDR1 and CDR2 sequences are SGHRS and YFSETQ. CDR3: CASRLRAGGTDTQYF. The CDR3, as DNA: TGCGCCAGCCGCTTGAGGGCGGGAGGAACAGATACGCAGTATTTT.

Only one count was recorded for this clone. This chain joins TRBV6-6 and TRBJ1-2; no clear D. CDR3 length: 13 residues. The V end was cut by 5 bases, the J end by 4 bases, with 11 bases between. CDR1 MNHNY and CDR2 SVGAGI come from the germline V gene (reference sequence). The CDR3 is CASSPDLGYGYTF. DNA of the CDR3: TGTGCCAGCAGTCCGGACTTGGGCTATGGCTACACCTTC.

V usage is TRBV19 and J usage is TRBJ2-2; tentatively, D is TRBD2 (7 bases). This CDR3 is 16 amino acids long. Trimming left V 7 bases short and J 0 bases short, with 15 bases between. CDR1 is LNHDA and CDR2 is SQIVND in the germline V gene (reference sequence). CDR3: CASKARGGSNTGELFF. CDR3 nucleotides: TGTGCCAGTAAAGCAAGGGGGGGTTCGAACACCGGGGAGCTGTTTTTT.

The chain links TRBV28 to TRBJ1-5, with 9 bases matching TRBD1. CDR3 length equals 16 residues. V lost 5 bases to trimming and J lost 1 base; unmatched junction nucleotides: 6. Germline V CDR1 and CDR2: MDHEN, SYDVKM. In DNA form, the CDR3 reads TGTGCCAGCAGTACCCCGACAGGGGGGAGCAATCAGCCCCAGCATTTT. This sequence encodes CASSTPTGGSNQPQHF.

The gene calls are TRBV7-6 and TRBJ1-1; TRBD1 matches at 8 bases. The CDR3 totals 16 residues. Germline lookup yields CDR1 SGHVS and CDR2 FNYEAQ. With V trimmed by 4 bases and J by 5 bases, 12 bases remained unmatched. The DNA for the CDR3 is TGTGCCAGCAGCTACGACCAGACAGGGGCTTTGACTGAAGCTTTCTTT. This gives the protein CASSYDQTGALTEAFF.

The chain carries TRBV3-1 (or the pseudogene TRBV3-2) and TRBJ1-5; maybe TRBD1 (5 bases). This CDR3 is 15 amino acids long. V lost 4 bases and J 6 bases, leaving 16 bases between the germline ends. Per the germline V gene, CDR1 is LGHDT and CDR2 is YNNKEL (reference sequence). The CDR3 bases are TGTGCCAGCAGCCCCAGGGCAGATGAGTCTCAGCCCCAGCATTTT. Its translation: CASSPRADESQPQHF.

This clone was detected only a few times. The chain uses TRBV6-6 and TRBJ1-5; D may be TRBD1 (6 bases). The CDR3 runs 15 residues. With 6 bases removed from V and 6 bases from J, the gap between germline ends came to 18 bases. Germline V gives CDR1 MNHNY, CDR2 SVGAGI (reference sequence). In nucleotides, the CDR3 is TGTGCCAGCAGAGTCGGGGGGGGGCCCTTTCAGCCCCAGCATTTT. Encoded protein: CASRVGGGPFQPQHF.

The V gene is TRBV5-1, the J gene TRBJ2-3; 11 bases agree with TRBD2. The CDR3 consists of 16 residues. Trimming at V came to 0 bases and at J to 6 bases, leaving 6 bases not matched to a gene. Germline assignment: CDR1 SGHRS and CDR2 YFSETQ. The CDR3, as DNA: TGCGCCAGCAGCTTGGGCCTAGCGGGGGGCCAGGATACGCAGTATTTT. It specifies CASSLGLAGGQDTQYF.

The V gene is TRBV6-4, the J gene TRBJ2-3, with D perhaps matching TRBD1 (6 bases). Germline assignment: CDR1 MRHNA and CDR2 SNTAGT. V lost 3 bases, J lost 1 base, and 11 bases lay in between. This CDR3 spans 15 amino acids. The CDR3 DNA is TGTGCCAGCAGTGAGCGGACAGCAGGCACAGATACGCAGTATTTT. This encodes CASSERTAGTDTQYF.

The genes are TRBV6-5 and TRBJ2-7; maybe TRBD2 (5 bases). Germline lookup yields CDR1 MNHEY and CDR2 SVGAGI. The CDR3 has 14 residues. The V end was cut by 2 bases, the J end by 2 bases, with 10 bases between. CDR3 sequence reads: CASSYRPGTYEQYV. DNA for the CDR3: TGTGCCAGCAGTTACAGGCCGGGGACCTACGAGCAGTACGTC.

The rearrangement links TRBV5-1 to TRBJ1-5, with a tentative D call TRBD1 (5 bases). Germline lookup yields CDR1 SGHRS and CDR2 YFSETQ. CDR3 length: 15 amino acids. The V and J ends lost 0 bases and 1 base respectively, with 8 bases between them. The CDR3, as DNA: TGCGCCAGCAGCTTGGAAGGGGTCAGCAATCAGCCCCAGCATTTT. This codes for CASSLEGVSNQPQHF.

The chain carries TRBV14 and TRBJ2-7, with D possibly matching TRBD2 (5 bases). The V end lost 2 bases, the J end lost 0 bases, and 14 bases lay between the germline ends. The germline V gene has CDR1 SGHDN and CDR2 FVKESK. This CDR3 has 16 residues. The CDR3 here is CASSQRSGRLSYEQYF. The DNA for the CDR3 is TGTGCCAGCAGCCAACGGTCTGGGAGACTCTCCTACGAGCAGTACTTC.

This clone was detected only once. The rearrangement joins TRBV18 to TRBJ1-5; D is undetermined. CDR1 and CDR2 (germline): KGHSH, LQKENI. This CDR3 comprises 13 residues. V gave up 6 bases and J gave up 5 bases, with 11 bases separating them. Here the CDR3 reads CASSYIGDQPQHF. The CDR3 DNA sequence: TGTGCCAGCTCCTACATCGGAGATCAGCCCCAGCATTTT.

J is TRBJ1-5 and V is TRBV5-8, with 7 bases that match TRBD1. This CDR3 is built from 14 residues. V shed 5 bases, J shed 7 bases, and the junction held 9 bases outside the gene matches. Per germline, CDR1 SGHTS and CDR2 YDEGEE. CDR3 amino acids: CASRLRQGDQPQHF. The DNA of the CDR3 is TGTGCCAGCAGGTTACGACAGGGTGACCAGCCCCAGCATTTT.

V is TRBV3-1 (or the pseudogene TRBV3-2) and J is TRBJ2-4; 11 bases are shared with TRBD1. V lost 0 bases to trimming and J lost 8 bases; unmatched junction nucleotides: 6. Germline V gene data show CDR1 as LGHDT and CDR2 as YNNKEL (reference sequence). This CDR3 contains 16 residues. This CDR3 is CASSQEVGQGGHIQYF. The CDR3 nucleotides read TGTGCCAGCAGCCAAGAGGTGGGACAGGGGGGGCACATTCAGTACTTC.

A remark on this clone: One end of the junction varies from germline; a read error may be responsible. The chain joins TRBV13 to TRBJ1-5; no clear D. The CDR3 covers 12 residues. The germline CDR1 and CDR2 sequences are PRHDT and FYEKMQ (reference sequence). Here the CDR3 reads CASSLGAQAQHF. CDR3 DNA sequence: TGTGCCAGCAGCTTAGGGGCTCAGGCCCAGCATTTT.

This clone has just one count. The V and J genes are TRBV5-6 and TRBJ1-1; 7 nucleotides align to TRBD1. This CDR3 spans 14 amino acids. The germline CDR1 and CDR2 sequences are SGHDT and YYEEEE. After removal of 1 base from V and 4 bases from J, the junction contained 4 bases not matched to a gene. CDR3 DNA: TGTGCCAGCAGCTTGAGGGGGCTGGCCACTGAAGCTTTCTTT. It is translated as CASSLRGLATEAFF.

This clone has more than one count but fewer than ten. This CDR3 reads CASSQVGANEKLFF. CDR3 bases: TGTGCCAGCAGTCAAGTTGGAGCTAATGAAAAACTGTTTTTT. The J gene is TRBJ1-4, the V gene TRBV28; no clear D gene. The CDR3 covers 14 residues. Germline V lookup: CDR1 MDHEN, CDR2 SYDVKM. Deletions cut 5 bases from V and 3 bases from J, with 10 bases between. Full variable domain (outside the CDR3, taken from reference TRBV28 and TRBJ1-4): DVKVTQSSRYLVKRTGEKVFLECVQDMDHENMFWYRQDPGLGLRLIYFSYDVKMKEKGDIPEGYSVSREKKERFSLILESASTNQTSMYLCASSQVGANEKLFFGSGTQLSVL.

The chain joins TRBV7-2 to TRBJ2-1; D is perhaps TRBD2 (6 bases). Looked up from germline, CDR1 is SGHTA and CDR2 is FQGNSA. CDR3 length: 13 amino acids. The V and J ends lost 4 bases and 6 bases respectively, with 10 bases between them. CDR3 sequence reads: CASSSGLRNEQFF. The CDR3 DNA reads TGTGCCAGCAGCTCGGGACTCCGCAATGAGCAGTTCTTC.

The rearrangement links TRBV5-1 to TRBJ2-1, with 7 nucleotides matching TRBD2. Germline loops: CDR1 SGHRS, CDR2 YFSETQ. CDR3 length equals 18 residues. J was trimmed by 4 bases and V by 2 bases; bases with no gene match: 15. The CDR3 region has the DNA TGCGCCAGCAGCTTCATCCAGGGAGGGAATGTCGCTTACAATGAGCAGTTCTTC. Its protein product is CASSFIQGGNVAYNEQFF.

The chain employs TRBV14 and TRBJ1-1; D is unclear. Per the germline V gene, CDR1 is SGHDN and CDR2 is FVKESK. There are 13 residues in the CDR3. V lost 2 bases and J 11 bases, leaving 15 bases between the germline ends. CDR3 in DNA: TGTGCCAGCAGCCAATCGACAAGAGTTGGTGCTTTCTTT. Its protein product is CASSQSTRVGAFF.

The J gene is TRBJ2-7, the V gene TRBV4-1; TRBD2 matches at 7 bases. The CDR3 has 17 amino acids. Losses at the gene ends were 1 base for V and 2 bases for J; bases not matched to a gene: 11. Germline loops: CDR1 MGHRA, CDR2 YSYEKL. In nucleotides, the CDR3 is TGCGCCAGCAGCCAAGTGAGGGCGGGGGTGCCAGCCTACGAGCAGTACTTC. This gives the protein CASSQVRAGVPAYEQYF.

This chain links TRBV28 with TRBJ2-1; 12 nucleotides line up with TRBD2. V was clipped by 9 bases and J by 9 bases; unmatched bases: 21. CDR3 length: 18 amino acids. Germline CDR1 is MDHEN and CDR2 is SYDVKM. CDR3 residues: CASTKAGATSGSRSEQFF. In DNA form, the CDR3 reads TGTGCCAGTACCAAAGCGGGGGCGACTAGCGGGAGTCGGAGTGAGCAGTTCTTC. Drawing the rest from reference TRBV28 and TRBJ2-1, the complete variable domain is DVKVTQSSRYLVKRTGEKVFLECVQDMDHENMFWYRQDPGLGLRLIYFSYDVKMKEKGDIPEGYSVSREKKERFSLILESASTNQTSMYLCASTKAGATSGSRSEQFFGPGTRLTVL.

This chain uses TRBV5-5 with TRBJ2-7, with a weak D call TRBD1 (6 bases). The CDR3 runs to 14 residues. The V end was cut by 4 bases, the J end by 3 bases, with 14 bases between. The V gene's germline CDR1 is SGHKS and CDR2 YYEKEE (reference sequence). CDR3 bases: TGTGCCAGCAGCCCGACGGACAGAAGCTACGAGCAGTACTTC. Translated: CASSPTDRSYEQYF.

This clone was seen a few times. The gene calls are TRBV7-9 and TRBJ1-2; D is unresolved. V lost 5 bases to trimming and J lost 4 bases, with 8 bases between them. Germline loops: CDR1 SEHNR, CDR2 FQNEAQ (reference sequence). The CDR3 has 12 amino acids. In nucleotides, the CDR3 is TGTGCCAGCAGCCCAGTACCCTATGGCTACACCTTC. This encodes CASSPVPYGYTF.

This chain joins TRBV13 and TRBJ2-3; D ambiguous. This CDR3 region has 14 residues. V dropped 5 bases and J dropped 0 bases, with 9 bases sitting between them. The germline V gene encodes CDR1 PRHDT and CDR2 FYEKMQ (reference sequence). The CDR3 nucleotides read TGTGCCAGCAGCCCCGGAGCTAGCACAGATACGCAGTATTTT. Its protein is CASSPGASTDTQYF.